A single sample is the source of the 20 T cell receptor beta chains below, sequenced in a study of shared clonotypes between healthy human individuals. The table came from immunoSEQ multiplex PCR; TCRdb's copy has only in-frame clones and leaves some out. Here the sample spans about 2,500,000 clones, approximately 90% being singletons. The sample taken for sequencing was naive CD4+ T cells sorted from blood. Subset specified: CD45RA+ positively selected. All receptors come from a man between 18 and 35 years old in good health.

The V gene is TRBV6-6, the J gene TRBJ2-2, with TRBD2 matching 7 bases. Trimming cost V 8 bases and J 1 base; bases outside gene matches: 1. The germline V gene has CDR1 MNHNY and CDR2 SVGAGI (reference sequence). The CDR3 consists of 13 residues. The CDR3 reads CASPSGNTGELFF. Written as DNA, the CDR3 is TGTGCCAGCCCTAGCGGGAACACCGGGGAGCTGTTTTTT.

The V and J genes are TRBV29-1 and TRBJ1-1; no clear D. CDR1 and CDR2 from the germline V gene are SQVTM and ANQGSEA. The CDR3 sequence is 15 residues long. V was shortened by 6 bases and J by 0 bases, with 17 bases between the two germline ends. CDR3 loop: CSVTLGQFMNTEAFF. The DNA of the CDR3 is TGCAGCGTCACGCTCGGGCAGTTCATGAACACTGAAGCTTTCTTT.

This clone has just one count. V usage is TRBV7-2 and J usage is TRBJ2-3; 9 bases are shared with TRBD2. The ends lost 2 bases at V and 3 bases at J; junction bases unmatched: 12. The V gene's germline CDR1 is SGHTA and CDR2 FQGNSA. This CDR3 has 18 amino acids. CDR3 region: CASSLPTGGRALTDTQYF. Written as DNA, the CDR3 is TGTGCCAGCAGCTTACCAACCGGCGGGAGGGCCTTGACAGATACGCAGTATTTT.

The J gene is TRBJ1-3, the V gene TRBV11-2; D is undetermined. The CDR3 contains 13 residues. Germline V lookup: CDR1 SGHAT, CDR2 FQNNGV. Trimming took 4 bases from V and 1 from J, leaving 5 bases between them. The chain's CDR3 is CASSSQSGNTIYF. DNA of the CDR3: TGTGCCAGCAGCTCCCAATCTGGAAACACCATATATTTT.

The chain is built from TRBV5-4 and TRBJ1-2, with TRBD1 matching over 8 bases. The CDR3 is made up of 15 amino acids. Trimming took 1 base from V and 2 from J; bases not matched to a gene: 4. Germline lookup yields CDR1 SGHNT and CDR2 YYREEE (reference sequence). CDR3 DNA: TGTGCCAGCAGCTTGATCGGACAGGGAAACTATGGCTACACCTTC. This encodes CASSLIGQGNYGYTF.

This clone came up once. V gene TRBV7-6 combines with J gene TRBJ1-3, with TRBD1 matching 7 bases. The V gene end was trimmed by 1 base and the J gene end by 3 bases; junction bases not matched to a gene: 3. The CDR3 consists of 15 residues. Germline CDR1 SGHVS, CDR2 FNYEAQ. CDR3 sequence reads: CASSLEAGGGNTIYF. In DNA form, the CDR3 reads TGTGCCAGCAGCTTAGAGGCAGGGGGTGGAAACACCATATATTTT.

V and J are TRBV4-1 and TRBJ1-3; 10 bases line up with TRBD1. The V gene's germline CDR1 is MGHRA and CDR2 YSYEKL. This CDR3 contains 20 residues. The V segment lost 1 base and the J segment 0 bases; nucleotides outside the gene matches: 12. The CDR3 here is CASSQASGQGILSSGNTIYF. The CDR3, as DNA: TGCGCCAGCAGCCAAGCTTCGGGACAGGGGATACTTAGCTCTGGAAACACCATATATTTT.

The CDR3 region is CASRAGPGGIGDLNTEAFF. CDR3 DNA: TGTGCCAGCAGAGCGGGACCGGGGGGTATTGGAGATCTGAACACTGAAGCTTTCTTT. The V and J genes are TRBV14 and TRBJ1-1; D perhaps matches TRBD1 (5 bases). This CDR3 is built from 19 residues. V was cut by 6 bases and J by 0 bases, with 26 bases left in between. Germline CDR1 and CDR2: SGHDN and FVKESK.

The chain combines TRBV4-2 with TRBJ2-1; 10 nucleotides align to TRBD2. Germline V gives CDR1 LGHNA, CDR2 YNFKEQ. After removal of 1 base from V and 10 bases from J, the junction contained 10 bases not matched to a gene. This CDR3 comprises 16 residues. CDR3 region: CASSQARTSGVGEQFF. The CDR3 nucleotides are TGTGCCAGCAGCCAAGCACGGACTAGCGGTGTGGGAGAGCAGTTCTTC.

This clone was found a few times. This CDR3 reads CASSANNSPLHF. The CDR3 DNA is TGTGCCAGCAGTGCGAATAATTCACCCCTCCACTTT. This chain links TRBV6-1 with TRBJ1-6; no firm D call. V dropped 4 bases and J dropped 5 bases, with 3 bases sitting between them. The germline CDR1 and CDR2 sequences are MNHNS and SASEGT. This CDR3 has 12 amino acids.

A word on this clone: Other DNA sequences in the same sample also yield this CDR3. The chain is built from TRBV5-4 and TRBJ2-5; 12 nucleotides match TRBD2. The CDR3 loop spans 15 amino acids. With V trimmed by 4 bases and J by 4 bases, 5 bases remained unmatched. Germline CDR1 is SGHNT and CDR2 is YYREEE (reference sequence). CDR3 nucleotides: TGTGCCAGCAGCCCCGGGACTAGCGGGCGAGAGACCCAGTACTTC. It is translated as CASSPGTSGRETQYF.

A note on this clone: Other DNA sequences within the sample encode an identical CDR3. In DNA form, the CDR3 reads TGTGCCAGCAGCTTAGTTTGGGGTAACACTGAAGCTTTCTTT. Residues: CASSLVWGNTEAFF. The chain employs TRBV7-2 and TRBJ1-1; D remains unclear. The CDR3 is 14 amino acids. Trimming removed 1 base at V and 2 bases at J, with 8 bases between. Germline V CDR1 and CDR2: SGHTA, FQGNSA.

This chain uses TRBV5-1 with TRBJ1-2; TRBD1 agrees at 12 bases. This CDR3 is 16 amino acids long. The V and J ends lost 4 bases and 2 bases, in that order; junction bases with no gene match: 6. Looked up from germline, CDR1 is SGHRS and CDR2 is YFSETQ. The CDR3 protein is CASSQGTGGFNYGYTF. The CDR3 nucleotides read TGCGCCAGCAGCCAAGGGACAGGGGGCTTCAACTATGGCTACACCTTC.

This clone appeared a single time. This sample includes further DNA sequences coding for the same CDR3. The chain joins TRBV6-5 to TRBJ1-6; TRBD1 might be the D (6 bases). CDR3 size: 14 residues. Trimming pared 4 bases from V and 6 bases from J, leaving 10 bases between. In germline, CDR1 is MNHEY, CDR2 SVGAGI. CDR3 in DNA: TGTGCCAGCAGTTTGACAGGTCGTAATTCACCCCTCCACTTT. Protein product: CASSLTGRNSPLHF.

V usage is TRBV5-6 and J usage is TRBJ2-3; 12 bases agree with TRBD1. CDR3 length: 18 residues. Germline values: CDR1 SGHDT, CDR2 YYEEEE. The J segment lost 3 bases and the V segment lost 4 bases, leaving 12 bases of the junction unmatched. The CDR3: CASSPGTGGSFGTDTQYF. As DNA, the CDR3 is TGTGCCAGCAGCCCCGGGACAGGGGGCTCGTTTGGGACAGATACGCAGTATTTT.

The chain has TRBV6-1 and TRBJ1-6; D gene unclear. This CDR3 is 16 amino acids long. The V end was cut by 4 bases, the J end by 0 bases, with 10 bases between. CDR1 and CDR2 (germline): MNHNS, SASEGT. The CDR3 loop reads CASSALQSSYNSPLHF. The CDR3 DNA reads TGTGCCAGCAGTGCCCTACAGAGCTCCTATAATTCACCCCTCCACTTT.

V gene TRBV19 combines with J gene TRBJ2-3; D might be TRBD2 (6 bases). Germline-derived CDR1 and CDR2 are LNHDA and SQIVND (reference sequence). This CDR3 region has 11 residues. Trimming cost V 7 bases and J 7 bases, with 9 bases left between them. CDR3 bases: TGTGCCAGTATGGCGGGATATACGCAGTATTTT. This codes for CASMAGYTQYF.

This clone was seen once. The V call is TRBV28, the J call TRBJ2-3, with no clear D. CDR1 and CDR2 from the germline V gene are MDHEN and SYDVKM. Trimming took off 1 base at V and 3 bases at J, with 11 bases between the two ends. The CDR3 runs 15 residues. CDR3 protein: CASSLYTLGTDTQYF. For the CDR3, the DNA is TGTGCCAGCAGTTTATACACCCTTGGGACAGATACGCAGTATTTT.

This clone was found once. The V and J genes are TRBV7-9 and TRBJ2-5; D possibly matches TRBD1 or TRBD2 (5 bases each). The CDR3 covers 11 residues. From germline, CDR1 is SEHNR and CDR2 FQNEAQ (reference sequence). The V end lost 4 bases, the J end lost 7 bases, and 7 bases lay between the germline ends. This chain's CDR3 is CASSWGRTQYF. CDR3 nucleotides: TGTGCCAGCAGCTGGGGGAGGACCCAGTACTTC. Full variable domain (outside the CDR3, taken from reference TRBV7-9 and TRBJ2-5): DTGVSQNPRHKITKRGQNVTFRCDPISEHNRLYWYRQTLGQGPEFLTYFQNEAQLEKSRLLSDRFSAERPKGSFSTLEIQRTEQGDSAMYLCASSWGRTQYFGPGTRLLVL.

The rearrangement uses TRBV9 and TRBJ1-3; no firm D call. This CDR3 region has 18 residues. Germline V gene lookup returns CDR1 SGDLS and CDR2 YYNGEE. The V gene lost 4 bases and the J gene lost 2 bases, with 22 bases spanning the gap. The CDR3 DNA follows: TGTGCCAGCAGCCCCAGAGGTCCCGGGCGCCTCCCTGGAAACACCATATATTTT. Protein: CASSPRGPGRLPGNTIYF.